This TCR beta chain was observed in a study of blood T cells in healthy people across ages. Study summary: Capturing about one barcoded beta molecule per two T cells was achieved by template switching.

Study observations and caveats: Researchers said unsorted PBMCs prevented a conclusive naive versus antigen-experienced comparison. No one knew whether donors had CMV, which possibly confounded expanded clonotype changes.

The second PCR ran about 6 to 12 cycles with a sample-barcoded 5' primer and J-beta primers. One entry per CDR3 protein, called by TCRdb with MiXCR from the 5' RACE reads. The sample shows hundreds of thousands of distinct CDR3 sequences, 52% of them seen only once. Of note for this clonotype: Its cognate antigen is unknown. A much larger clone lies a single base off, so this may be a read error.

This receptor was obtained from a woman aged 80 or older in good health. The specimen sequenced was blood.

CDR3 sequence reads: CASSLLSTGSSYNEQYF. DNA of the CDR3: TGTGCCAGCAGTTTATTGTCTACGGGGAGCTCCTACAATGAGCAGTACTTC. V usage is TRBV27 and J usage is TRBJ2-1, with a weak D call TRBD2 (5 bases). The end of the DNA aligns better with TRBJ2-7, so the J call may be wrong. The length of the CDR3 is 17 residues. Germline CDR1 is MNHEY and CDR2 is SMNVEV (reference sequence).